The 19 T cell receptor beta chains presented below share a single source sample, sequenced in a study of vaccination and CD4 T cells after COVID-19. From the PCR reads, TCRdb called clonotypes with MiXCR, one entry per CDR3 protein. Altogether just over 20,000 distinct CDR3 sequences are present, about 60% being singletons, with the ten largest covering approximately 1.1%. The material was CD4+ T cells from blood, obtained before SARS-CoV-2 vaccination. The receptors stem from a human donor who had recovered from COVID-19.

The CDR3 sequence is CASSYRLAGGGNEQFF. The CDR3 DNA reads as TGTGCCAGCAGTTACCGACTAGCGGGAGGGGGGAATGAGCAGTTCTTC. The chain uses TRBV6-2 or TRBV6-3 and TRBJ2-1, with 14 bases matching TRBD2. The ends lost 2 bases at V and 7 bases at J; junction bases unmatched: 4. CDR3 length: 16 amino acids. CDR1 and CDR2 (germline): MNHEY, SVGEGT.

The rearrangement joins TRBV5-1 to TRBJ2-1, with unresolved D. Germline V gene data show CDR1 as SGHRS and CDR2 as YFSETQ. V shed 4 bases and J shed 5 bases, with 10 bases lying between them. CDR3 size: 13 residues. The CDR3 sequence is CASSLDGNNEQFF. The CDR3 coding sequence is TGCGCCAGCAGCCTAGACGGAAACAATGAGCAGTTCTTC.

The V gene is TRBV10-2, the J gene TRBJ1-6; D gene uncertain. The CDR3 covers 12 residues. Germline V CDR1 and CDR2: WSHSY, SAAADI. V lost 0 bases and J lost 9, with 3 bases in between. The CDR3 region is CASSESISPLHF. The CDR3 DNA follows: TGCGCCAGCAGTGAGTCGATTTCACCCCTCCACTTT.

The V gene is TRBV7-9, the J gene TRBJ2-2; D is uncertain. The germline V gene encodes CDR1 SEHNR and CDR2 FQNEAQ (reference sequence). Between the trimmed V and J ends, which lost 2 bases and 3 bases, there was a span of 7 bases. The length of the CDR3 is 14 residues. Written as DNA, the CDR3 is TGTGCCAGCAGCTTAACCGAGTACACCGGGGAGCTGTTTTTT. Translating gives CASSLTEYTGELFF. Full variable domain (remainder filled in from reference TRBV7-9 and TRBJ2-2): DTGVSQNPRHKITKRGQNVTFRCDPISEHNRLYWYRQTLGQGPEFLTYFQNEAQLEKSRLLSDRFSAERPKGSFSTLEIQRTEQGDSAMYLCASSLTEYTGELFFGEGSRLTVL.

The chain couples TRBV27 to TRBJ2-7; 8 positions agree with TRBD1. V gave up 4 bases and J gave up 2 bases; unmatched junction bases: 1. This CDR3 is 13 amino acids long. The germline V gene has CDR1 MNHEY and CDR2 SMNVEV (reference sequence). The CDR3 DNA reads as TGTGCCAGCAGTTGGACAGGGCCCTACGAGCAGTACTTC. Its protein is CASSWTGPYEQYF.

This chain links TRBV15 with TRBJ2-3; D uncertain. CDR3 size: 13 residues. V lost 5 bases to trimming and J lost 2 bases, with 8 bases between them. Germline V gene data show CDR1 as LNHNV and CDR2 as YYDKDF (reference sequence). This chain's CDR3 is CATSRGFTDTQYF. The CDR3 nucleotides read TGTGCCACCAGCCGCGGCTTCACAGATACGCAGTATTTT.

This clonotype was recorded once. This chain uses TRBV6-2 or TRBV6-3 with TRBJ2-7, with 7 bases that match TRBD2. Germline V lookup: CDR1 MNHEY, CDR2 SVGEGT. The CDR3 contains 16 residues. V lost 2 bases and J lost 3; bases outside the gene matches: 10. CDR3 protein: CASSYLIQRGVYEQYF. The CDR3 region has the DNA TGTGCCAGCAGTTACCTTATACAGCGGGGTGTCTACGAGCAGTACTTC.

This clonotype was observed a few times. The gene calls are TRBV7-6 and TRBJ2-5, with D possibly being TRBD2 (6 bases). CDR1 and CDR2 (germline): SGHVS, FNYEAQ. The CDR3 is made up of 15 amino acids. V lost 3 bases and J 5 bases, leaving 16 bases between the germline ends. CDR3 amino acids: CASSLLATKGETQYF. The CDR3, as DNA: TGTGCCAGCAGCTTGCTAGCGACAAAAGGGGAGACCCAGTACTTC.

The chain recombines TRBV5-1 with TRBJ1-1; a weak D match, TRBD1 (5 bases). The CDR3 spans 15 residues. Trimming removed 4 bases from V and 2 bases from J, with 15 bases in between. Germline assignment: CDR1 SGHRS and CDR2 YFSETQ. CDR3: CASSGGSRGNTEAFF. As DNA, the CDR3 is TGCGCCAGCAGCGGGGGGTCTCGAGGTAACACTGAAGCTTTCTTT.

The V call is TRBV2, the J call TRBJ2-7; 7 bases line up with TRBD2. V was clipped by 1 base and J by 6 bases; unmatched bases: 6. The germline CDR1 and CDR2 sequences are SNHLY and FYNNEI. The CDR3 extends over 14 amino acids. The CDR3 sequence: CASSEGRLASEQYF. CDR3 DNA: TGTGCCAGCAGTGAAGGCAGACTAGCTTCCGAGCAGTACTTC.

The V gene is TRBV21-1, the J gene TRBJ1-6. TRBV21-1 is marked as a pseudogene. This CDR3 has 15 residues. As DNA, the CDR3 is TGTGCCAGCAGCAAAAACGAGGACGGAATCTCACCCCTCCACTTT. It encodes CASSKNEDGISPLHF.

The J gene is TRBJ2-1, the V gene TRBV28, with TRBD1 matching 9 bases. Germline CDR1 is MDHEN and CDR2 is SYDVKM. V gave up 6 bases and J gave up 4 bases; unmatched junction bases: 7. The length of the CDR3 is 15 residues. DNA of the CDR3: TGTGCCAGCAGACCGCCGGGACAGGGATACAATGAGCAGTTCTTC. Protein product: CASRPPGQGYNEQFF.

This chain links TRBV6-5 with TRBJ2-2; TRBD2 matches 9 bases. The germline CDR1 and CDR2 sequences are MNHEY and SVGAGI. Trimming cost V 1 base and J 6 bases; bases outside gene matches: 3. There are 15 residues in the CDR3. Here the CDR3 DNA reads TGTGCCAGCAGTTACTGGGCTAGCGGGGCCGGGGAGCTGTTTTTT. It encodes CASSYWASGAGELFF.

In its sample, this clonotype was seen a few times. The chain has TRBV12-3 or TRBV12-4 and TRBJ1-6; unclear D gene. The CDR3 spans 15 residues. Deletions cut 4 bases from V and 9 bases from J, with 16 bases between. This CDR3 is CASSSARASSSPLHF. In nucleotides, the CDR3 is TGTGCCAGCAGTTCCGCGCGGGCATCGAGTTCACCCCTCCACTTT.

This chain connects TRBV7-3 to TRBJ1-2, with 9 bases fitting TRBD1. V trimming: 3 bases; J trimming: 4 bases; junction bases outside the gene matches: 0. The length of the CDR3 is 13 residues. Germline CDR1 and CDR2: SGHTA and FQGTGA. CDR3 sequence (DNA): TGTGCCAGCAGCTTGACAGGGGGCTATGGCTACACCTTC. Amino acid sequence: CASSLTGGYGYTF.

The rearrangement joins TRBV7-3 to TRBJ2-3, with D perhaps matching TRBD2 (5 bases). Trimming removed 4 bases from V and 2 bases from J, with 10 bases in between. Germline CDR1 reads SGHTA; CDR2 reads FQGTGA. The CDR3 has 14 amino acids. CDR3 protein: CASSSDLTTDTQYF. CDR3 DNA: TGTGCCAGCAGCTCGGACTTAACCACAGATACGCAGTATTTT. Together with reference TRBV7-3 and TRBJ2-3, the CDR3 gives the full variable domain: GAGVSQTPSNKVTEKGKYVELRCDPISGHTALYWYRQSLGQGPEFLIYFQGTGAADDSGLPNDRFFAVRPEGSVSTLKIQRTERGDSAVYLCASSSDLTTDTQYFGPGTRLTVL.

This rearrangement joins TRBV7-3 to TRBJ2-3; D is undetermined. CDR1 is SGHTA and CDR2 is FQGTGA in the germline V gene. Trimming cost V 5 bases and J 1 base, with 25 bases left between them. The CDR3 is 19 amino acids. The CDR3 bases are TGTGCCAGCAGCACGCAATCAACCCGGACCCCCTTACGCACAGATACGCAGTATTTT. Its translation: CASSTQSTRTPLRTDTQYF.

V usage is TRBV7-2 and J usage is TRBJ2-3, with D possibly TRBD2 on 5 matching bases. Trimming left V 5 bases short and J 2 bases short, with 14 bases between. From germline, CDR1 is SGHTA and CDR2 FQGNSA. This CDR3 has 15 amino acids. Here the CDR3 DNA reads TGTGCCAGCAGCCCTAACAGCGGAAACACAGATACGCAGTATTTT. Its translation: CASSPNSGNTDTQYF.

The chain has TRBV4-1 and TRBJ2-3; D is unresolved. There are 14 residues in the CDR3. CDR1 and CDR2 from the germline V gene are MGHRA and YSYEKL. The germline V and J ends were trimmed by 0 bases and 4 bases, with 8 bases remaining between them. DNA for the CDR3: TGCGCCAGCAGCCAAGATAGACTTGCAGATACGCAGTATTTT. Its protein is CASSQDRLADTQYF.